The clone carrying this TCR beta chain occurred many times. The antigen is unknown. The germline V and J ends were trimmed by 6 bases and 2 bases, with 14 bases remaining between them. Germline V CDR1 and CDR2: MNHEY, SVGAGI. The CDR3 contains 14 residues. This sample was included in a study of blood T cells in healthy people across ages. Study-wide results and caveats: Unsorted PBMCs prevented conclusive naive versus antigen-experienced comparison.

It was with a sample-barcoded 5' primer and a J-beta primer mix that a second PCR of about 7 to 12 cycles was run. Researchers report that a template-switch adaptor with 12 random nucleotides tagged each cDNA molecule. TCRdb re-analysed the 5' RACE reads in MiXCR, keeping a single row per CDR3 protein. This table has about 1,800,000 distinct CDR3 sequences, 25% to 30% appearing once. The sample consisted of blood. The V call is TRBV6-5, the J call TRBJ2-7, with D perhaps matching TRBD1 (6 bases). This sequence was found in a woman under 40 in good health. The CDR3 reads CASSKGTSAYEQYF. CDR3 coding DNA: TGTGCCAGCAGCAAAGGGACATCGGCCTACGAGCAGTACTTC.